Only one count was recorded for the clone carrying this TCR beta chain. The data were taken from a study of blood T cell repertoires in COVID-19. In the study's own analysis: Estimation of nucleated cell counts was performed using reference gene primer amplification. This table comes from immunoSEQ multiplex PCR, and its TCRdb copy is limited to in-frame clones, with some not included. D and trimming come from the DNA, and the V and J calls and clone size come from that table. The sample lists 70,000 or so clones, approximately 80% seen once, with 10% to 15% in the top ten. The clonotype comes from a man aged 45 to 65 with COVID-19, enrolled during active disease. The sequenced sample was peripheral blood.

The DNA for the CDR3 is TGTGCCAGCAGTACGAAGGGACAGGGAGGCAATCAGCCCCAGCATTTT. Its translation: CASSTKGQGGNQPQHF. The gene calls are TRBV28 and TRBJ1-5; 9 nucleotides align to TRBD1. The CDR3 has 16 amino acids. Trimming cost V 5 bases and J 2 bases; bases outside gene matches: 7. CDR1 MDHEN and CDR2 SYDVKM come from the germline V gene.